A single sample is the source of the 11 T cell receptor beta chains below, sequenced in a study of blood T cell repertoires in COVID-19. Data came from immunoSEQ multiplex PCR; TCRdb stores just in-frame clones and leaves some out. The sample records roughly 290,000 clones, over 75% being singletons. Sequenced: peripheral blood. All receptors come from a woman under 40 with COVID-19, enrolled during active disease.

This clone has a single count. The CDR3 spells CASSLAWPQNQPQHF. The DNA of the CDR3 is TGTGCCAGCAGCTTAGCTTGGCCGCAAAATCAGCCCCAGCATTTT. The genes are TRBV11-2 and TRBJ1-5; D ambiguous. The CDR3 has 15 residues. Trimming took 1 base from V and 4 from J, leaving 11 bases between them. The germline V gene has CDR1 SGHAT and CDR2 FQNNGV.

The rearrangement uses TRBV29-1 and TRBJ1-3, with D possibly matching TRBD1 (5 bases). V lost 2 bases, J lost 2 bases, and 13 bases lay in between. Germline V lookup: CDR1 SQVTM, CDR2 ANQGSEA. The CDR3 is 15 residues long. The chain's CDR3 is CSVEKVRGTGNTIYF. The CDR3 nucleotides read TGCAGCGTTGAAAAGGTTCGGGGGACTGGAAACACCATATATTTT.

The chain employs TRBV4-3 and TRBJ2-3, with TRBD2 identical over 9 bases. V shed 3 bases, J shed 4 bases, and the junction held 5 bases outside the gene matches. Germline CDR1 LGHNA, CDR2 YSLEER. The CDR3 runs to 15 residues. Here the CDR3 DNA reads TGCGCCAGCAGCCAGGGACTAGCTCAGGCAGATACGCAGTATTTT. Translating gives CASSQGLAQADTQYF.

This clone occurred once. The CDR3 loop is CASSFRRVDEQYF. Written as DNA, the CDR3 is TGCGCCAGCAGCTTCCGCAGGGTCGACGAGCAGTACTTC. V is TRBV5-1 and J is TRBJ2-7; weak D call: TRBD1 (5 bases). CDR3 length: 13 residues. CDR1 and CDR2 from the germline V gene are SGHRS and YFSETQ. V lost 2 bases to trimming and J lost 5 bases, with 11 bases between them.

The chain uses TRBV29-1 and TRBJ1-1, with 7 bases fitting TRBD1. The CDR3 spans 14 residues. J gave up 7 bases and V 7 bases, and 15 bases lay outside the gene matches. The germline CDR1 and CDR2 sequences are SQVTM and ANQGSEA. The CDR3 protein is CSARTGLNTIEAFF. Written as DNA, the CDR3 is TGCAGCGCACGGACAGGTCTAAACACTATTGAAGCTTTCTTT. Full variable domain (outside the CDR3, taken from reference TRBV29-1 and TRBJ1-1): SAVISQKPSRDICQRGTSLTIQCQVDSQVTMMFWYRQQPGQSLTLIATANQGSEATYESGFVIDKFPISRPNLTFSTLTVSNMSPEDSSIYLCSARTGLNTIEAFFGQGTRLTVV.

The chain has TRBV3-1 (or the pseudogene TRBV3-2) and TRBJ2-5, with 9 bases identical to TRBD1. Germline V gene sequence: CDR1 LGHDT, CDR2 YNNKEL (reference sequence). CDR3 length equals 16 residues. The J segment lost 1 base and the V segment lost 4 bases, leaving 7 bases of the junction unmatched. As DNA, the CDR3 is TGTGCCAGCAGCCCCCGGGACAGGGCCCGCCAAGAGACCCAGTACTTC. It specifies CASSPRDRARQETQYF.

This chain connects TRBV7-9 to TRBJ1-2, with 9 positions matching TRBD1. Per germline, CDR1 SEHNR and CDR2 FQNEAQ (reference sequence). With V trimmed by 5 bases and J by 4 bases, 5 bases remained unmatched. The CDR3 extends over 14 amino acids. In nucleotides, the CDR3 is TGTGCCAGCAGCCCCGGGACAGGGCTCTATGGCTACACCTTC. Translating gives CASSPGTGLYGYTF.

This rearrangement joins TRBV6-2 or TRBV6-3 to TRBJ1-5; 11 positions match TRBD1. Germline V gene lookup returns CDR1 MNHEY and CDR2 SVGEGT. The CDR3 has 17 amino acids. Losses at the gene ends were 4 bases for V and 4 bases for J; bases not matched to a gene: 9. The DNA for the CDR3 is TGTGCCAGCAGTTTTTTCTTGGGACAGGGGGGAAATCAGCCCCAGCATTTT. This encodes CASSFFLGQGGNQPQHF.

This chain uses TRBV6-5 with TRBJ1-3, with D possibly being TRBD1 (5 bases). The CDR3 length is 14 residues. Trimming pared 7 bases from V and 0 bases from J, leaving 10 bases between. Germline-derived CDR1 and CDR2 are MNHEY and SVGAGI. The CDR3 DNA follows: TGTGCCAGCACATACAGGAACTCTGGAAACACCATATATTTT. Amino acid sequence: CASTYRNSGNTIYF.

The V call is TRBV7-3, the J call TRBJ2-1; a possible D gene is TRBD2 (5 bases). V dropped 2 bases and J dropped 7 bases, with 6 bases sitting between them. Germline V gene sequence: CDR1 SGHTA, CDR2 FQGTGA. This CDR3 is built from 12 residues. The CDR3 spells CASSLEGNEQFF. CDR3 coding DNA: TGTGCCAGCAGCTTAGAGGGTAATGAGCAGTTCTTC.

The DNA of the CDR3 is TGTGCCAGCTCGAGGACTAGCGGGAGTGGAACCGGGGAGCTGTTTTTT. It codes for CASSRTSGSGTGELFF. The chain combines TRBV18 with TRBJ2-2; 13 nucleotides align to TRBD2. The CDR3 loop spans 16 amino acids. V dropped 6 bases and J dropped 5; count of bases not matched to a gene: 6. The germline gives CDR1 KGHSH, CDR2 LQKENI.